Shown below are 8 T cell receptor beta chains from a single sample sequenced in a study of CD8 T cells in ankylosing spondylitis. Study findings and constraints: Seemingly characteristic of ankylosing spondylitis blood was a TCR beta motif consisting of several highly homologous variants.

What these receptors recognize is not known. One entry per CDR3 protein results from TCRdb running MiXCR on the 5' RACE reads. The sample consists of some 200,000 distinct CDR3 sequences, around 7.9% of them appearing once. Sequenced material: blood, either unsorted or a sorted T cell fraction (not recorded which). The receptors were sampled from a male donor with ankylosing spondylitis.

This chain links TRBV3-1 with TRBJ2-1, with D tentatively TRBD2 (5 bases). Germline CDR1 and CDR2: LGHDT and YNNKEL (reference sequence). Trimming cost V 0 bases and J 5 bases, with 14 bases left between them. The CDR3 covers 16 residues. The chain's CDR3 is CASSQDFSVAHNEQFF. CDR3 coding DNA: TGTGCCAGCAGCCAAGATTTTAGCGTCGCTCACAATGAGCAGTTCTTC.

At least ten counts were recorded for this clonotype. The chain is built from TRBV9 and TRBJ2-7; D gene uncertain. CDR1 SGDLS and CDR2 YYNGEE come from the germline V gene. This CDR3 spans 15 amino acids. V was shortened by 0 bases and J by 2 bases, with 12 bases between the two germline ends. The CDR3: CASSVGSSLAYEQYF. Here the CDR3 DNA reads TGTGCCAGCAGCGTAGGCTCAAGTCTAGCCTACGAGCAGTACTTC.

This clonotype was detected ten times or more. The CDR3 nucleotides are TGTGCCAGCAGTTTAGCGCGGGGGGGGGAAAGGAACATTCAGTACTTC. It yields the protein CASSLARGGERNIQYF. V usage is TRBV12-3 or TRBV12-4 and J usage is TRBJ2-4, with 9 bases aligning to TRBD2. V lost 0 bases and J lost 7; bases outside the gene matches: 7. The CDR3 totals 16 residues.

This clonotype has a count of ten or more. The V gene is TRBV29-1, the J gene TRBJ1-1, with D perhaps matching TRBD1 (6 bases). The ends were cut back, 8 bases at V and 2 bases at J, with 15 bases in the middle. Per germline, CDR1 SQVTM and CDR2 ANQGSEA. CDR3 length: 13 amino acids. This chain's CDR3 is CSTWGGANTEAFF. The CDR3, as DNA: TGCAGCACGTGGGGGGGGGCAAACACTGAAGCTTTCTTT.

This clonotype was seen ten or more times. The chain employs TRBV9 and TRBJ1-4; D is ambiguous. The CDR3 runs 15 residues. CDR1 is SGDLS and CDR2 is YYNGEE in the germline V gene. V was trimmed by 0 bases and J by 0 bases, leaving 6 bases between them. The CDR3 loop is CASSVGGSTNEKLFF. In DNA, the CDR3 is TGTGCCAGCAGCGTAGGTGGATCAACTAATGAAAAACTGTTTTTT.

Ten or more counts support this clonotype. This sequence joins TRBV2 and TRBJ2-7; D not resolved. Between the trimmed V and J ends, which lost 1 base and 4 bases, there was a span of 5 bases. The CDR3 has 12 residues. CDR1 SNHLY and CDR2 FYNNEI come from the germline V gene. CDR3 sequence reads: CASSEVGYEQYF. Here the CDR3 DNA reads TGTGCCAGCAGTGAAGTCGGATACGAGCAGTACTTC.

The sample holds many counts of this clonotype. The rearrangement uses TRBV13 and TRBJ2-7, with a tentative D call TRBD2 (6 bases). The CDR3 has 14 residues. Germline V CDR1 and CDR2: PRHDT, FYEKMQ (reference sequence). The ends were cut back, 3 bases at V and 3 bases at J, with 12 bases in the middle. The CDR3 protein is CASSFGSGYYEQYF. CDR3 in DNA: TGTGCCAGCAGCTTCGGGAGTGGATACTACGAGCAGTACTTC.

This clonotype has ten or more counts. The genes are TRBV20-1 and TRBJ2-7; TRBD1 might be the D (6 bases). CDR1 is DFQATT, CDR2 SNEGSKA, per germline (reference sequence). V shed 1 base and J shed 5 bases, with 18 bases lying between them. The CDR3 contains 15 residues. CDR3 nucleotide sequence: TGCAGTGCTAGAGGCCGGCCAGGGGTTCTCCACGAGCAGTACTTC. Translated, it gives CSARGRPGVLHEQYF.